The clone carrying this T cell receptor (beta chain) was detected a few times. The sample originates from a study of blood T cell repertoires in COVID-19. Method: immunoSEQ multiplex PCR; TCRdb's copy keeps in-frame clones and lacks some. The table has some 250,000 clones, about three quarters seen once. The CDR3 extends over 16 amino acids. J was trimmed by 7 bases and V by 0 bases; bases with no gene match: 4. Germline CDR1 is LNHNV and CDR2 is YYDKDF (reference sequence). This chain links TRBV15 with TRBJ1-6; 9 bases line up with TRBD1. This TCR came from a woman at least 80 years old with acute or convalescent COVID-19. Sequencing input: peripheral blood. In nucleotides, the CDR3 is TGTGCCACCAGCAGAGACCCCGGGACAGGGAATTCACCCCTCCACTTT. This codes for CATSRDPGTGNSPLHF.